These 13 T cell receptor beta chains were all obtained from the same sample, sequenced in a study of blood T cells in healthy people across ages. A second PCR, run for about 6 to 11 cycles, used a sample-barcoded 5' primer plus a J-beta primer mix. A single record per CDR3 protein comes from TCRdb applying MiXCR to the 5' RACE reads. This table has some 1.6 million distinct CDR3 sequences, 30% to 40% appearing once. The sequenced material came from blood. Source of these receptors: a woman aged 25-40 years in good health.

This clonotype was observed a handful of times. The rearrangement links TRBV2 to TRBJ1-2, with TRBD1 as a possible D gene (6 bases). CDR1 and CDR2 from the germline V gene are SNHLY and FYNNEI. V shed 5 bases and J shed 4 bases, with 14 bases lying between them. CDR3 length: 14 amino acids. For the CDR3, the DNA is TGTGCCAGCAGTTCGGCAGGGGAAGGCTATGGCTACACCTTC. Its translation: CASSSAGEGYGYTF.

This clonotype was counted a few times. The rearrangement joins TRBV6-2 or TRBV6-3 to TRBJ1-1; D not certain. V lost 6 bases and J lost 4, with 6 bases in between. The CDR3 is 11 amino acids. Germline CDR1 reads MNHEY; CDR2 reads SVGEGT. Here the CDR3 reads CASSLVTEAFF. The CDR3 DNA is TGTGCCAGCAGCCTCGTCACTGAAGCTTTCTTT.

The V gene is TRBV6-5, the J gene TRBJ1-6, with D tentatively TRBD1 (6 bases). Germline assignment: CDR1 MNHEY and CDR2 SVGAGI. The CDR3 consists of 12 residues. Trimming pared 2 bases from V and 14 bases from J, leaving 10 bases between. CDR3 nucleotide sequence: TGTGCCAGCAGTTACAGGGGGGAGGCCCTCCACTTT. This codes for CASSYRGEALHF.

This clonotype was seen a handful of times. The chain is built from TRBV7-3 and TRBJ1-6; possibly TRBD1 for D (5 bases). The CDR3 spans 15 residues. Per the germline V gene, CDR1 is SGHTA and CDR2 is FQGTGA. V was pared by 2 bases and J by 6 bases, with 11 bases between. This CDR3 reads CASSLGGATNSPLHF. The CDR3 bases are TGTGCCAGCAGCTTAGGAGGGGCTACTAATTCACCCCTCCACTTT.

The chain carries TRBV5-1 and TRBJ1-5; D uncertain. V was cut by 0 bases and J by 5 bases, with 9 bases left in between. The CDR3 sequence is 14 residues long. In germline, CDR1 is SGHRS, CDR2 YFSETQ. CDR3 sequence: CASSLGHKDQPQHF. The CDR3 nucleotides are TGCGCCAGCAGCTTGGGTCACAAGGATCAGCCCCAGCATTTT.

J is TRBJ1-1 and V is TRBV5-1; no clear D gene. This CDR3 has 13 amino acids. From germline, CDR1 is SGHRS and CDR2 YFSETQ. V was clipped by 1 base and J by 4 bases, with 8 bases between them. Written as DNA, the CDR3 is TGCGCCAGCAGCTTGTCGGCTCGCACTGAAGCTTTCTTT. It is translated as CASSLSARTEAFF.

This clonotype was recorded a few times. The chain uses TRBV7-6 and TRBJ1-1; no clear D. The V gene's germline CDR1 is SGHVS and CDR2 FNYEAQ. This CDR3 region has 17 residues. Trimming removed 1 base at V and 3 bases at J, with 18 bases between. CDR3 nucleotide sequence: TGTGCCAGCAGCTTAGGATCTTTTGATAAAAGGCACACTGAAGCTTTCTTT. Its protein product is CASSLGSFDKRHTEAFF. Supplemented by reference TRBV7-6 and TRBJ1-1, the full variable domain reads GAGVSQSPRYKVTKRGQDVALRCDPISGHVSLYWYRQALGQGPEFLTYFNYEAQQDKSGLPNDRFSAERPEGSISTLTIQRTEQRDSAMYRCASSLGSFDKRHTEAFFGQGTRLTVV.

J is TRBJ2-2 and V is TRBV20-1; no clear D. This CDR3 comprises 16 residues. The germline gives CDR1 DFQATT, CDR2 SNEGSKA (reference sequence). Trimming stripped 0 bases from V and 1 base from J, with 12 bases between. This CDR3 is CSARDPLVGNTGELFF. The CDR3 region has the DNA TGCAGTGCTAGAGATCCCCTAGTAGGGAACACCGGGGAGCTGTTTTTT.

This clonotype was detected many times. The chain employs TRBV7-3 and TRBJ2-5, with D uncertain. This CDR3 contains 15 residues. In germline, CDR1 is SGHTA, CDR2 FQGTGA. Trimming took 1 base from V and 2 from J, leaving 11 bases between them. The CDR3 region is CASSLRTGNQETQYF. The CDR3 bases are TGTGCCAGCAGCTTAAGAACGGGCAATCAAGAGACCCAGTACTTC.

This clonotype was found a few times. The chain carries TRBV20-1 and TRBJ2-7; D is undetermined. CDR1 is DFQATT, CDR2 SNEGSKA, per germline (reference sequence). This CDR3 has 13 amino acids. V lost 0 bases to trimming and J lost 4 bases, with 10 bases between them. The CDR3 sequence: CSARDWSEYEQYF. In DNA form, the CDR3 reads TGCAGTGCTAGAGACTGGAGTGAGTACGAGCAGTACTTC.

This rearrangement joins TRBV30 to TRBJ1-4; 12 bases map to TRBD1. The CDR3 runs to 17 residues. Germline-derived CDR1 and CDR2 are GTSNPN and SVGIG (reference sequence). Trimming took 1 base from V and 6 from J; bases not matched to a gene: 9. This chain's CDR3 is CAWSAGQGAGSDEKLFF. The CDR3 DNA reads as TGTGCCTGGAGTGCGGGACAGGGGGCAGGCTCGGATGAAAAACTGTTTTTT.

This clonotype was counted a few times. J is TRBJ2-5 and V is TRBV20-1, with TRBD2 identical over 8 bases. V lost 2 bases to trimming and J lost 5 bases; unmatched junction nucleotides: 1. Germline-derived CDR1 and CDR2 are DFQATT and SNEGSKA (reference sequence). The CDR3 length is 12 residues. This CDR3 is CSARRTSETQYF. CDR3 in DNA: TGCAGTGCTAGAAGGACTAGCGAGACCCAGTACTTC.

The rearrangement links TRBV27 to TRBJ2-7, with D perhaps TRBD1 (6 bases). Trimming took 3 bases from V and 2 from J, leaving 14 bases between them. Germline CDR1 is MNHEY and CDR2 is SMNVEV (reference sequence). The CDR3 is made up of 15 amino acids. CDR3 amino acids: CASSFNRALTYEQYF. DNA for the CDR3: TGTGCCAGCAGTTTTAACAGGGCCCTTACCTACGAGCAGTACTTC.